The sequence of this TCR beta chain was determined in a study of blood T cell repertoires in COVID-19. Using immunoSEQ multiplex PCR, the repertoire was profiled, and TCRdb retains in-frame clones only, with some absent. Among approximately 240,000 clones listed, 65% to 85% were seen once. V was trimmed by 4 bases and J by 2 bases, leaving 12 bases between them. This CDR3 comprises 14 residues. Germline CDR1 LGHDT, CDR2 YNNKEL (reference sequence). The TCR originated in a human donor in a cohort sampled during active COVID-19. The chain is built from TRBV3-1 (or the pseudogene TRBV3-2) and TRBJ2-7; D may be TRBD1 (6 bases). The sample comprised peripheral blood. The CDR3 is CASSRARGPYEQYF. The DNA of the CDR3 is TGTGCCAGCAGCCGGGCCAGGGGTCCCTACGAGCAGTACTTC.